This TCR beta chain was obtained from a study of cytomegalovirus exposure and HLA in healthy donors. This clone came up a few times. The PCR contained 60 Vbeta and 13 Jbeta primers. Sequencing was performed with immunoSEQ multiplex PCR; in TCRdb, only in-frame clones are kept and a portion is missing. The sample lists about 110,000 clones, about 73% seen once, with 1% to 1.5% in the top ten. V lost 6 bases and J lost 5; bases outside the gene matches: 2. The CDR3 consists of 13 residues. Germline values: CDR1 MDHEN, CDR2 SYDVKM. The sequence derives from a woman aged 30 to 39 in good health and CMV-seronegative. V and J are TRBV28 and TRBJ1-4; 8 nucleotides match TRBD1. The sequencing input was PBMCs. Written as DNA, the CDR3 is TGTGCCAGCAGCAGACAGGGGAATGAAAAACTGTTTTTT. Protein sequence: CASSRQGNEKLFF.